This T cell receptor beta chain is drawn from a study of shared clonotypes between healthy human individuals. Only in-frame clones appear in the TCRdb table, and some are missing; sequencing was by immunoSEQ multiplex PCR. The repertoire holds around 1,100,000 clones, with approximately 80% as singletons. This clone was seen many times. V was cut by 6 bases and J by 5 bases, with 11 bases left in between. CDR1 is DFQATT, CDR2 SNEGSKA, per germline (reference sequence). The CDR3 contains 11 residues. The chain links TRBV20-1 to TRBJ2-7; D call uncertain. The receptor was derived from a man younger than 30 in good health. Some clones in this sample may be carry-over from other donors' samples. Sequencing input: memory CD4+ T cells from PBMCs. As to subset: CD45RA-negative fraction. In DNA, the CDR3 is TGCAGTGCCGGTGGACGGGACGAGCAGTACTTC. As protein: CSAGGRDEQYF.